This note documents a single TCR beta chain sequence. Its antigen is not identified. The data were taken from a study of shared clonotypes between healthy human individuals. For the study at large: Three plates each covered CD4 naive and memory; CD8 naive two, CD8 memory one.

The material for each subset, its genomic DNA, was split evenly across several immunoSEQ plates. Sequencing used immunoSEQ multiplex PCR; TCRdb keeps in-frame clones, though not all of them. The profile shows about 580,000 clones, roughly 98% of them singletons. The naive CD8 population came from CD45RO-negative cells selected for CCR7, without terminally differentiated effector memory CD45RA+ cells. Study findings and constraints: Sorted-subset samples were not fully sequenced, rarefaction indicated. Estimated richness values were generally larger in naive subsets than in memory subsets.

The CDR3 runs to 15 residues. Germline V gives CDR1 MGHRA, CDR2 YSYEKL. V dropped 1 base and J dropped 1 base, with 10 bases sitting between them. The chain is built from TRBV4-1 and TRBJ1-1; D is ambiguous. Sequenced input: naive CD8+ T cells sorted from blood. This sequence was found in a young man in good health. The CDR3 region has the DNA TGCGCCAGCAGCCAAGTTTCAGCGAGGAACACTGAAGCTTTCTTT. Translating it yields CASSQVSARNTEAFF.